The clone carrying this T cell receptor (beta chain) has a handful of counts. This sample was included in a study of blood T cell repertoires in COVID-19. Study-wide background: All recovered Cohort 3 donors got two negative PCRs, got clearance, or saw symptom resolution. COVID-19 samples, acute and convalescent, were from the United States, Italy and Spain.

Per the original data handling: Estimates of nucleated cell counts were drawn from the amplification of reference gene primers. Only in-frame clones appear in the TCRdb table, and some are missing; sequencing was by immunoSEQ multiplex PCR. V and J calls plus clone size are reproduced from that table; the DNA served to infer D and trimming. The data show around 290,000 clones, 70% to 90% seen once. This CDR3 has 14 amino acids. The ends were cut back, 6 bases at V and 0 bases at J, with 10 bases in the middle. Germline CDR1 SNHLY, CDR2 FYNNEI. The age range of participants was about 18 to 100 years, with residence in fewer than 25 US areas.

This receptor was obtained from a woman in her fifties or sixties in a cohort exposed to, infected with or recovered from COVID-19 (not recorded which). The chain couples TRBV2 to TRBJ2-3, with D maybe TRBD2 (6 bases). The sequenced material came from PBMCs or T cells enriched from blood (not recorded which). This chain's CDR3 is CASRAGTSTDTQYF. The CDR3 coding sequence is TGTGCCAGCAGGGCCGGGACTAGCACAGATACGCAGTATTTT.